The 29 T cell receptor beta chains in this list originate from one sample, sequenced in a study of blood T cell repertoires in COVID-19. The data were produced by immunoSEQ multiplex PCR, yet TCRdb's version contains in-frame clones alone and is incomplete. Here the sample spans 200,000 to 250,000 clones, less than 90% being singletons. Sequences were obtained from PBMCs or T cells enriched from blood (not recorded which). Receptors were obtained from a woman aged 50 to 65 in a cohort exposed to, infected with or recovered from COVID-19 (not recorded which).

This chain links TRBV6-6 with TRBJ1-2, with 9 bases identical to TRBD1. V dropped 5 bases and J dropped 6; count of bases not matched to a gene: 7. Per the germline V gene, CDR1 is MNHNY and CDR2 is SVGAGI (reference sequence). This CDR3 is 14 amino acids long. The CDR3 loop reads CASSRDTGGNGYTF. The CDR3 region has the DNA TGTGCCAGCAGTCGAGATACAGGGGGCAATGGCTACACCTTC.

The chain has TRBV10-3 and TRBJ2-7; D possibly corresponds to TRBD1 (6 bases). This CDR3 is built from 13 residues. The germline V and J ends were trimmed by 4 bases and 4 bases, with 11 bases remaining between them. Germline V CDR1 and CDR2: ENHRY, SYGVKD. The CDR3 DNA sequence: TGTGCCATCAGTGTAGGACAGTTATACGAGCAGTACTTC. It encodes CAISVGQLYEQYF.

DNA of the CDR3: TGTGCCAGCAGTGGCGTGGGGGGGTTGAACACTGAAGCTTTCTTT. Amino acids: CASSGVGGLNTEAFF. The rearrangement links TRBV28 to TRBJ1-1; D might be TRBD1 (5 bases). CDR3 length: 15 amino acids. V was trimmed by 5 bases and J by 0 bases, leaving 13 bases between them. Germline V gene lookup returns CDR1 MDHEN and CDR2 SYDVKM. The full variable domain, its missing parts supplied by reference TRBV28 and TRBJ1-1, is DVKVTQSSRYLVKRTGEKVFLECVQDMDHENMFWYRQDPGLGLRLIYFSYDVKMKEKGDIPEGYSVSREKKERFSLILESASTNQTSMYLCASSGVGGLNTEAFFGQGTRLTVV.

This chain connects TRBV15 to TRBJ2-3; D perhaps matches TRBD1 (6 bases). Per the germline V gene, CDR1 is LNHNV and CDR2 is YYDKDF (reference sequence). The CDR3 spans 14 residues. V was clipped by 1 base and J by 8 bases, with 13 bases between them. This chain's CDR3 is CATSRGTGPATQYF. CDR3 sequence (DNA): TGTGCCACCAGCAGAGGAACAGGGCCAGCTACGCAGTATTTT.

CDR3: CASSQDLTRDRVRYF. The CDR3 coding sequence is TGCGCCAGCAGCCAAGATCTCACCCGGGACAGGGTACGGTACTTC. The chain carries TRBV4-1 and TRBJ2-4; 9 bases align to TRBD1. V lost 0 bases, J lost 15 bases, and 12 bases stayed unmatched. Germline V gene data show CDR1 as MGHRA and CDR2 as YSYEKL. The CDR3 is 15 amino acids.

The chain recombines TRBV30 with TRBJ1-5; possibly TRBD1 for D (6 bases). Between the trimmed V and J ends, which lost 4 bases and 5 bases, there was a span of 12 bases. The V gene's germline CDR1 is GTSNPN and CDR2 SVGIG (reference sequence). This CDR3 has 13 amino acids. The CDR3 reads CAWNPGHDQPQHF. For the CDR3, the DNA is TGTGCCTGGAATCCGGGACACGATCAGCCCCAGCATTTT.

The chain is built from TRBV3-1 (or the pseudogene TRBV3-2) and TRBJ2-7, with TRBD1 matching 8 bases. Germline CDR1 is LGHDT and CDR2 is YNNKEL (reference sequence). J was trimmed by 6 bases and V by 4 bases; bases with no gene match: 8. The CDR3 consists of 14 residues. CDR3 loop: CASSLSSGTGEQYF. The DNA for the CDR3 is TGTGCCAGCAGCCTATCCTCCGGGACAGGCGAGCAGTACTTC.

This chain connects TRBV4-3 to TRBJ1-4, with TRBD1 matching over 8 bases. Per the germline V gene, CDR1 is LGHNA and CDR2 is YSLEER. Germline trimming cut 4 bases from V and 8 bases from J; bases unmatched to any gene: 6. This CDR3 contains 14 residues. CDR3 region: CASSRTGLNEKLFF. The CDR3 DNA reads as TGCGCCAGCAGCCGGACAGGGCTAAACGAAAAACTGTTTTTT.

CDR3 amino acids: CASSEGEGGYTF. The CDR3 bases are TGTGCCAGCAGTGAAGGGGAGGGTGGCTACACCTTC. This rearrangement joins TRBV2 to TRBJ1-2; D unresolved. In germline, CDR1 is SNHLY, CDR2 FYNNEI. Trimming took off 1 base at V and 7 bases at J, with 7 bases between the two ends. The CDR3 runs to 12 residues.

The rearrangement links TRBV9 to TRBJ1-2; the match to TRBD1 covers 7 bases. Losses at the gene ends were 3 bases for V and 4 bases for J; bases not matched to a gene: 6. CDR3 length: 14 amino acids. Germline V gives CDR1 SGDLS, CDR2 YYNGEE. The CDR3 spells CASSARDSFYGYTF. Written as DNA, the CDR3 is TGTGCCAGCAGCGCACGGGACAGTTTCTATGGCTACACCTTC.

The V and J genes are TRBV5-1 and TRBJ2-1; 11 bases align to TRBD2. Unmatched junction bases numbered 17, after V lost 4 bases and J lost 8 bases. The CDR3 has 18 residues. Germline V gene data show CDR1 as SGHRS and CDR2 as YFSETQ. The CDR3: CASSGGGASGGIVDEQFF. The CDR3, as DNA: TGCGCCAGCAGCGGAGGTGGAGCTAGCGGGGGGATCGTCGATGAGCAGTTCTTC.

The count of this clone is one. The CDR3 coding sequence is TGTGCCAGTAGTATAAGGACTGGCAATCAGCCCCAGCATTTT. Translation gives CASSIRTGNQPQHF. The V gene is TRBV19, the J gene TRBJ1-5; D is undetermined. Trimming took 2 bases from V and 2 from J, leaving 7 bases between them. The CDR3 consists of 14 residues. Germline CDR1 is LNHDA and CDR2 is SQIVND (reference sequence).

The chain joins TRBV7-9 to TRBJ2-7; no reliable D call. Germline CDR1 and CDR2: SEHNR and FQNEAQ (reference sequence). Trimming took off 1 base at V and 3 bases at J, with 7 bases between the two ends. CDR3 length: 13 amino acids. The CDR3 here is CASSLGAHYEQYF. The DNA for the CDR3 is TGTGCCAGCAGCTTAGGTGCACACTACGAGCAGTACTTC.

This clone was counted a single time. V usage is TRBV6-1 and J usage is TRBJ2-1; 10 bases fit TRBD2. This CDR3 has 15 amino acids. V was clipped by 2 bases and J by 7 bases; unmatched bases: 5. Germline CDR1 is MNHNS and CDR2 is SASEGT. CDR3: CASSEQVAGGNEQFF. The CDR3 bases are TGTGCCAGCAGTGAACAGGTAGCGGGGGGTAATGAGCAGTTCTTC.

CDR3 amino acids: CASSQDTGVAFF. Written as DNA, the CDR3 is TGTGCCAGCAGCCAAGACACAGGGGTCGCTTTCTTT. The chain links TRBV3-1 (or the pseudogene TRBV3-2) to TRBJ1-1; TRBD1 matches at 7 bases. The CDR3 extends over 12 amino acids. From germline, CDR1 is LGHDT and CDR2 YNNKEL (reference sequence). The ends lost 0 bases at V and 11 bases at J; junction bases unmatched: 3.

Only one count was recorded for this clone. The chain employs TRBV27 and TRBJ2-3, with 10 positions matching TRBD2. CDR1 is MNHEY and CDR2 is SMNVEV in the germline V gene (reference sequence). CDR3 length: 14 amino acids. V was clipped by 8 bases and J by 2 bases; unmatched bases: 4. The CDR3 protein is CASWTSGTTDTQYF. The CDR3 DNA sequence: TGTGCCAGCTGGACTAGCGGAACCACAGATACGCAGTATTTT.

The chain combines TRBV27 with TRBJ2-1, with no clear D. The germline CDR1 and CDR2 sequences are MNHEY and SMNVEV (reference sequence). The germline V and J ends were trimmed by 8 bases and 12 bases, with 17 bases remaining between them. The CDR3 runs 12 residues. The CDR3 spells CASSPEVRPQFF. CDR3 sequence (DNA): TGTGCCAGCTCCCCCGAGGTGAGACCGCAGTTCTTC.

V and J are TRBV6-6 and TRBJ2-7; possible D gene TRBD1, 6 bases. CDR1 and CDR2 (germline): MNHNY, SVGAGI (reference sequence). The germline V and J ends were trimmed by 5 bases and 1 base, with 12 bases remaining between them. This CDR3 comprises 14 residues. In DNA form, the CDR3 reads TGTGCCAGCAGTAAAGACAGGCTTTCCTACGAGCAGTACTTC. Translated: CASSKDRLSYEQYF.

The chain links TRBV6-6 to TRBJ2-3; D might be TRBD2 (7 bases). V was trimmed by 4 bases and J by 5 bases, leaving 19 bases between them. This CDR3 spans 16 amino acids. CDR1 is MNHNY and CDR2 is SVGAGI in the germline V gene (reference sequence). The CDR3 coding sequence is TGTGCCAGCAGTTTAGGGGCGGGGGCGCACCGAGATACGCAGTATTTT. Encoded protein: CASSLGAGAHRDTQYF.

The chain employs TRBV9 and TRBJ2-1; the D is unclear. V lost 3 bases to trimming and J lost 4 bases, with 14 bases between them. This CDR3 has 15 residues. The germline V gene encodes CDR1 SGDLS and CDR2 YYNGEE. The chain's CDR3 is CASSARPDFYNEQFF. The DNA for the CDR3 is TGTGCCAGCAGCGCGCGGCCAGACTTTTACAATGAGCAGTTCTTC.

The V gene is TRBV7-9, the J gene TRBJ2-1, with D unresolved. The germline V gene has CDR1 SEHNR and CDR2 FQNEAQ (reference sequence). Trimming pared 5 bases from V and 0 bases from J, leaving 5 bases between. The CDR3 contains 13 residues. The CDR3 spells CASSQNSYNEQFF. The CDR3 coding sequence is TGTGCCAGCAGCCAAAACTCCTACAATGAGCAGTTCTTC.

This rearrangement joins TRBV5-4 to TRBJ1-2; TRBD1 might be the D (5 bases). Germline-derived CDR1 and CDR2 are SGHNT and YYREEE (reference sequence). V gave up 6 bases and J gave up 0 bases, with 18 bases separating them. The CDR3 has 16 residues. The CDR3 DNA reads TGTGCCAGCAACCGGGGGGATTTCCTCGCTAACTATGGCTACACCTTC. Its translation is CASNRGDFLANYGYTF.

This clone showed up just once. The J gene is TRBJ1-2, the V gene TRBV7-9, with no clear D. Trimming shortened V by 11 bases and J by 3 bases, and 16 bases separated the two germline ends. Germline CDR1 SEHNR, CDR2 FQNEAQ (reference sequence). The CDR3 loop spans 13 amino acids. CDR3 nucleotide sequence: TGTGCCGGCCTCGAGGGAACAGACTATGGCTACACCTTC. Amino acids: CAGLEGTDYGYTF.

This rearrangement joins TRBV4-1 to TRBJ2-1; a possible D gene is TRBD1 (5 bases). V was cut by 2 bases and J by 0 bases, with 11 bases left in between. This CDR3 is 16 amino acids long. CDR1 MGHRA and CDR2 YSYEKL come from the germline V gene. The CDR3, as DNA: TGCGCCAGCAGCCAACTGGACATCATCTCCTACAATGAGCAGTTCTTC. Translating gives CASSQLDIISYNEQFF.

The V gene is TRBV20-1, the J gene TRBJ1-1; D ambiguous. Germline V CDR1 and CDR2: DFQATT, SNEGSKA (reference sequence). V was cut by 3 bases and J by 3 bases, with 11 bases left in between. This CDR3 is 13 amino acids long. This CDR3 reads CSASVLGYTEAFF. The CDR3 nucleotides read TGCAGTGCTAGTGTCCTGGGCTACACTGAAGCTTTCTTT.

This chain links TRBV24-1 with TRBJ2-5, with 8 bases identical to TRBD2. V trimming: 3 bases; J trimming: 4 bases; junction bases outside the gene matches: 3. CDR3 length equals 14 residues. The germline V gene encodes CDR1 KGHDR and CDR2 SFDVKD. CDR3 loop: CATSDPGRVETQYF. The DNA of the CDR3 is TGTGCCACCAGTGATCCCGGGAGGGTAGAGACCCAGTACTTC.

The chain recombines TRBV5-1 with TRBJ1-4; no definite D call. Per germline, CDR1 SGHRS and CDR2 YFSETQ. The CDR3 has 16 residues. V gave up 3 bases and J gave up 1 base, with 13 bases separating them. The CDR3 sequence is CASSYWYRETNEKLFF. CDR3 bases: TGCGCCAGCAGCTACTGGTATCGGGAAACTAATGAAAAACTGTTTTTT. The whole variable domain, remainder taken from reference TRBV5-1 and TRBJ1-4, is KAGVTQTPRYLIKTRGQQVTLSCSPISGHRSVSWYQQTPGQGLQFLFEYFSETQRNKGNFPGRFSGRQFSNSRSEMNVSTLELGDSALYLCASSYWYRETNEKLFFGSGTQLSVL.

The chain is built from TRBV7-9 and TRBJ1-6, with TRBD1 matching 7 bases. Germline trimming cut 5 bases from V and 6 bases from J; bases unmatched to any gene: 10. CDR1 is SEHNR, CDR2 FQNEAQ, per germline (reference sequence). The CDR3 is 16 amino acids. The CDR3 nucleotides read TGTGCCAGCAGCCCTCTGGGCGGGACAGCTAATTCACCCCTCCACTTT. Its translation: CASSPLGGTANSPLHF.

The chain carries TRBV5-1 and TRBJ2-1; possible D gene TRBD1, 6 bases. CDR3 length equals 15 residues. Germline CDR1 and CDR2: SGHRS and YFSETQ. The germline V and J ends were trimmed by 0 bases and 7 bases, with 14 bases remaining between them. The CDR3 spells CASSLGDTDRNEQFF. The CDR3 DNA sequence: TGCGCCAGCAGCTTGGGGGACACCGACCGGAATGAGCAGTTCTTC.